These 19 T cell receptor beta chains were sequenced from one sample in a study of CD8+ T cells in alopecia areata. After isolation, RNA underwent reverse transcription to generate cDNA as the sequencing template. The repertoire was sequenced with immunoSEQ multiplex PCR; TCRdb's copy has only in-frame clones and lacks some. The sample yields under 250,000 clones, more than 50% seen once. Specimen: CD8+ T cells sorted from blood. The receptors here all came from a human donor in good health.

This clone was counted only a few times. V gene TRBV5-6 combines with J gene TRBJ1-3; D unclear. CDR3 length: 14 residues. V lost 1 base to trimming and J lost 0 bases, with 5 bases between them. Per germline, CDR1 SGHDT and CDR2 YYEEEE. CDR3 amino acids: CASSLRRSGNTIYF. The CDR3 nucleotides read TGTGCCAGCAGCTTGCGGCGCTCTGGAAACACCATATATTTT.

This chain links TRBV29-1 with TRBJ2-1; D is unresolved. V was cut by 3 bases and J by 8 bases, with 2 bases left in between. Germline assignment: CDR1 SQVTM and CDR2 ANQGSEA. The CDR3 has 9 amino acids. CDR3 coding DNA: TGCAGCGTTGAGGATGAGCAGTTCTTC. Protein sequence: CSVEDEQFF.

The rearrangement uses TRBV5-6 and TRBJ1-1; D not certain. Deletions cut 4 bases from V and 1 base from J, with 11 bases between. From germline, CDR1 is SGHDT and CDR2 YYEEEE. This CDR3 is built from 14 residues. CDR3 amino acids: CASSPPAANTEAFF. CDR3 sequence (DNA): TGTGCCAGCAGCCCACCCGCAGCGAACACTGAAGCTTTCTTT.

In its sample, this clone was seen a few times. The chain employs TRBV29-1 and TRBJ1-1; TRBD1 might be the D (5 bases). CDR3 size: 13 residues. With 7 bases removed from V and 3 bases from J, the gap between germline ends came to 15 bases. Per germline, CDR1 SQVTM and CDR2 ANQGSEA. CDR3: CSAAGRADTEAFF. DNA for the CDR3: TGCAGCGCCGCGGGCAGGGCGGACACTGAAGCTTTCTTT.

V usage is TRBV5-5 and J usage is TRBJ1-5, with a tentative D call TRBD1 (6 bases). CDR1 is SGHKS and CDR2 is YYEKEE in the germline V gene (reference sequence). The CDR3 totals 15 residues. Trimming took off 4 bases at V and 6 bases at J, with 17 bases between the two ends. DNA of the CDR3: TGTGCCAGCAGCATGCTACAGGGCCCAAGTCAGCCCCAGCATTTT. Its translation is CASSMLQGPSQPQHF.

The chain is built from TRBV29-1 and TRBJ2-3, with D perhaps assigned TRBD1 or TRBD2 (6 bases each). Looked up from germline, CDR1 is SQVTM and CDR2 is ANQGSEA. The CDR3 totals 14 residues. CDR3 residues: CGLRGAAITDTQYF. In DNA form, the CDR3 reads TGCGGGCTAAGGGGGGCCGCCATCACAGATACGCAGTATTTT.

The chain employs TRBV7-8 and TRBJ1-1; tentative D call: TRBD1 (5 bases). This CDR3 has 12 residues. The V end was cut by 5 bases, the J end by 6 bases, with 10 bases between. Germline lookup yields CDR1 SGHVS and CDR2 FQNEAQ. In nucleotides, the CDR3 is TGTGCCAGCAGCCCGGGGGAGCCTGAAGCTTTCTTT. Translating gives CASSPGEPEAFF.

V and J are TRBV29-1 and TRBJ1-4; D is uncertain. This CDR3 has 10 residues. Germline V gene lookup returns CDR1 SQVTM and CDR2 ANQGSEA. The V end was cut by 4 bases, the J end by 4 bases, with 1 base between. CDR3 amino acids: CSVVNEKLFF. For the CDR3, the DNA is TGCAGCGTTGTTAATGAAAAACTGTTTTTT.

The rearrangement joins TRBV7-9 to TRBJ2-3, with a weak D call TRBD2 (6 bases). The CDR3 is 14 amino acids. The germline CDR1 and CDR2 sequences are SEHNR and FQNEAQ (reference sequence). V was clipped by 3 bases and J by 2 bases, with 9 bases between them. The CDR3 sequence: CASSFAGLTDTQYF. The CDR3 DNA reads TGTGCCAGCAGCTTTGCGGGGCTCACAGATACGCAGTATTTT.

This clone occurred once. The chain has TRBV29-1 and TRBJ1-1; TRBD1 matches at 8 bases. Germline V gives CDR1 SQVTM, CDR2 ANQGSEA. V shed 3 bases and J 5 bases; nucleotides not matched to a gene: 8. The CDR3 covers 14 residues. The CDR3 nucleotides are TGCAGCGTTGAGGTGGACAGGGATGGAACTGAAGCTTTCTTT. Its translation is CSVEVDRDGTEAFF.

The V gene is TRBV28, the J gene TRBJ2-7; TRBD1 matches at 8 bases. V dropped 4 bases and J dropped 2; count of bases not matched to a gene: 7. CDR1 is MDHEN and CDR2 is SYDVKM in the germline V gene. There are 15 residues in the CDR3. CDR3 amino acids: CASSWTGRLAYEQYF. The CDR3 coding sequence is TGTGCCAGCAGTTGGACAGGGAGGCTTGCCTACGAGCAGTACTTC. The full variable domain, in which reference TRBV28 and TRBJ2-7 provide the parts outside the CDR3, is DVKVTQSSRYLVKRTGEKVFLECVQDMDHENMFWYRQDPGLGLRLIYFSYDVKMKEKGDIPEGYSVSREKKERFSLILESASTNQTSMYLCASSWTGRLAYEQYFGPGTRLTVT.

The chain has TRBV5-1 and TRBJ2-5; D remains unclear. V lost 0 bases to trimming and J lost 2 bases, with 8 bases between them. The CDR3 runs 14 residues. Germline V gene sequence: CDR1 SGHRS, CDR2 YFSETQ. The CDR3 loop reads CASSLVPEQETQYF. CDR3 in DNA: TGCGCCAGCAGCTTGGTCCCAGAGCAAGAGACCCAGTACTTC.

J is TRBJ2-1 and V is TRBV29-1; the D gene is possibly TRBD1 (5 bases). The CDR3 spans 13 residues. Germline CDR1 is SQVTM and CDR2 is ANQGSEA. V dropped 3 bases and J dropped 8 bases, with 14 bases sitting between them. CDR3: CSVETTGVYEQFF. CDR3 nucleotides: TGCAGCGTTGAGACCACAGGAGTCTATGAGCAGTTCTTC.

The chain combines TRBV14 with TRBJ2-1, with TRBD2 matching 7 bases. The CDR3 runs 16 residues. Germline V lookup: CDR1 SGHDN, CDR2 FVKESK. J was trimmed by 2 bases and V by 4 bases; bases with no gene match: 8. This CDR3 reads CASSPLAGVAYNEQFF. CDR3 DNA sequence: TGTGCCAGCAGCCCCCTTGCGGGGGTGGCCTACAATGAGCAGTTCTTC.

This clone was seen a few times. CDR3 coding DNA: TGCGCCAGCGAGACAGGGGAGGGTCGCGGCTATGGCTACACCTTC. Translation gives CASETGEGRGYGYTF. The rearrangement uses TRBV5-1 and TRBJ1-2, with 8 positions matching TRBD1. This CDR3 contains 15 residues. With V trimmed by 7 bases and J by 4 bases, 12 bases remained unmatched. The germline V gene encodes CDR1 SGHRS and CDR2 YFSETQ. The full variable domain, its missing parts supplied by reference TRBV5-1 and TRBJ1-2, is KAGVTQTPRYLIKTRGQQVTLSCSPISGHRSVSWYQQTPGQGLQFLFEYFSETQRNKGNFPGRFSGRQFSNSRSEMNVSTLELGDSALYLCASETGEGRGYGYTFGSGTRLTVV.

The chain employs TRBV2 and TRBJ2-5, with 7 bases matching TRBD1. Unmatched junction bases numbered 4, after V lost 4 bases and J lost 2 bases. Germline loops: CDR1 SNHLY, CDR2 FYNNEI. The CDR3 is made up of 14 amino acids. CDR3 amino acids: CASSGRGQQETQYF. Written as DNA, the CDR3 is TGTGCCAGCAGTGGCCGGGGACAGCAAGAGACCCAGTACTTC. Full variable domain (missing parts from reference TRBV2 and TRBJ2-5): EPEVTQTPSHQVTQMGQEVILRCVPISNHLYFYWYRQILGQKVEFLVSFYNNEISEKSEIFDDQFSVERPDGSNFTLKIRSTKLEDSAMYFCASSGRGQQETQYFGPGTRLLVL.

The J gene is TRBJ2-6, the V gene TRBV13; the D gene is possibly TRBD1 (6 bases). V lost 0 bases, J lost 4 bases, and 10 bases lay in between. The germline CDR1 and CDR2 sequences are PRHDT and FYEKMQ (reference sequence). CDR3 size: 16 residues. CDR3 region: CASSLGAGTGANVLTF. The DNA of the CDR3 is TGTGCCAGCAGCTTAGGGGCAGGGACAGGGGCCAACGTCCTGACTTTC.

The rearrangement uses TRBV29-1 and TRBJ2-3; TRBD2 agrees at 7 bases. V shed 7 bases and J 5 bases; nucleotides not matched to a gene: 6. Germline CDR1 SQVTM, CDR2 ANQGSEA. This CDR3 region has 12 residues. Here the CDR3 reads CSAPSGVDTQYF. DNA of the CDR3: TGCAGCGCGCCTAGCGGAGTAGATACGCAGTATTTT.

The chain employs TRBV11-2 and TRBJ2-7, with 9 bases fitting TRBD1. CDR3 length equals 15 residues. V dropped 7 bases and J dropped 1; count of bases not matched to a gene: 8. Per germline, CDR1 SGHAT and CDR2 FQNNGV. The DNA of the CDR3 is TGTGCCAGCACCGAGTTAGGACAGGGGTCCTACGAGCAGTACTTC. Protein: CASTELGQGSYEQYF.